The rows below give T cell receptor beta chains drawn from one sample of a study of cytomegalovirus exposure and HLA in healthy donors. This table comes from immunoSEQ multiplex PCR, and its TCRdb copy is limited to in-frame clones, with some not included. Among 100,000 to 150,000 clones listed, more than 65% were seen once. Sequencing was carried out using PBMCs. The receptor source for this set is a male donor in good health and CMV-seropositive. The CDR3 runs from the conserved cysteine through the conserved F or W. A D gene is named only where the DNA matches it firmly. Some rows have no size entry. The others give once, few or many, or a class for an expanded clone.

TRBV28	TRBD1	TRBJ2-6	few	CASSLRRDSSSGANVLTF	TGTGCCAGCAGTTTACGAAGGGACAGCAGCTCTGGGGCCAACGTCCTGACTTTC
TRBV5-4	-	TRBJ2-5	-	CASSRDNGETQYF	TGTGCCAGCAGTCGGGACAATGGAGAGACCCAGTACTTC
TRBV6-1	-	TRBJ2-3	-	CASRLGSPTDTQYF	TGTGCCAGCCGACTAGGCTCCCCCACAGATACGCAGTATTTT
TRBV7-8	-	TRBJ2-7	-	CASSLQTVSYEQYF	TGTGCCAGCAGCCTACAGACAGTCTCCTACGAGCAGTACTTC
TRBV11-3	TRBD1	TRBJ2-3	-	CASSLGGQGATDTQYF	TGTGCCAGCAGCTTAGGTGGACAGGGGGCCACAGATACGCAGTATTTT
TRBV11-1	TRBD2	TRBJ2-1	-	CASRRRAGNSGRAHNEQFF	TGTGCCAGCAGAAGAAGGGCGGGGAATAGCGGGAGGGCCCACAATGAGCAGTTCTTC
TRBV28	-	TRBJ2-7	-	CASISNYEQYF	TGTGCCAGCATTTCAAACTACGAGCAGTACTTC
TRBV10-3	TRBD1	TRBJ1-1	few	CAISGGDRGTEAFF	TGTGCCATCAGTGGGGGGGACAGGGGCACTGAAGCTTTCTTT
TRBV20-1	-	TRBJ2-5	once	CSASSLETQYF	TGCAGTGCTAGTTCTCTAGAGACCCAGTACTTC
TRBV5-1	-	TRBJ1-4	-	CASSSQRGSDEKLFF	TGCGCCAGCAGCTCTCAAAGGGGGAGTGATGAAAAACTGTTTTTT
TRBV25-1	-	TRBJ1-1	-	CASSFQGEIEAFF	TGTGCCAGCAGTTTCCAGGGTGAGATTGAAGCTTTCTTT
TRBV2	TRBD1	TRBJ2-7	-	CASSATGVHEQYF	TGTGCCAGCAGCGCAACAGGGGTCCACGAGCAGTACTTC
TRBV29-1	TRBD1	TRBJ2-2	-	CSDRTGTTGELFF	TGCAGCGACCGGACAGGGACCACCGGGGAGCTGTTTTTT
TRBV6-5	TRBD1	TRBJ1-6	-	CASSSPGQNSPLHF	TGTGCCAGCAGTTCCCCGGGACAGAATTCACCCCTCCACTTT
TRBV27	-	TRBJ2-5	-	CASSRLNRHQETQYF	TGTGCCAGCAGCCGTTTAAACAGACACCAAGAGACCCAGTACTTC
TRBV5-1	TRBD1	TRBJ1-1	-	CASSTGTVNAFF	TGCGCCAGCAGCACCGGGACAGTAAATGCTTTCTTT
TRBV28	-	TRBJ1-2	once	CASARIGGGYTF	TGTGCCAGCGCTCGGATAGGGGGTGGCTACACCTTC
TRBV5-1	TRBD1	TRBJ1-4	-	CASSRGQAVNEKLFF	TGCGCCAGCAGCCGCGGACAGGCAGTTAATGAAAAACTGTTTTTT
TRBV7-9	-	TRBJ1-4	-	CASSLDRGRGNEKLFF	TGTGCCAGCAGCTTAGACCGAGGGCGAGGTAATGAAAAACTGTTTTTT
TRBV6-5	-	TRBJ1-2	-	CASSTPGVHGYTF	TGTGCCAGCAGTACCCCAGGGGTGCATGGCTACACCTTC
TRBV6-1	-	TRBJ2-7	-	CASSVIPYEQYF	TGTGCCAGCAGTGTAATCCCCTACGAGCAGTACTTC
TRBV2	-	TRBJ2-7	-	CASSEARVRAYEQYF	TGTGCCAGCAGTGAAGCCAGGGTCAGGGCCTACGAGCAGTACTTC
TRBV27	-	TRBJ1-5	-	CASSFPGQLSNQPQHF	TGTGCCAGCAGTTTTCCCGGACAGCTTAGCAATCAGCCCCAGCATTTT
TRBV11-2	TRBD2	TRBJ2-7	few	CASSLIRGRGPYEQYF	TGTGCCAGCAGCTTAATACGCGGGAGGGGCCCCTACGAGCAGTACTTC